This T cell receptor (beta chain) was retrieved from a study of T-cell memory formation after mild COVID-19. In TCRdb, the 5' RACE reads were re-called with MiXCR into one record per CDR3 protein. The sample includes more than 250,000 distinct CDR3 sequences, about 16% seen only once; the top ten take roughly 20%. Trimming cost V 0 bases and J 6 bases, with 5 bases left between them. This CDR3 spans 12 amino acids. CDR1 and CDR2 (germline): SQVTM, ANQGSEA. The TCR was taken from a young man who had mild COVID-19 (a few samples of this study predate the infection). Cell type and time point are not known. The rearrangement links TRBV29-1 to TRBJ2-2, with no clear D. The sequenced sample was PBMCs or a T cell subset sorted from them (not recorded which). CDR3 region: CSVEDRSGELFF. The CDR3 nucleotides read TGCAGCGTTGAAGATCGCTCCGGGGAGCTGTTTTTT.